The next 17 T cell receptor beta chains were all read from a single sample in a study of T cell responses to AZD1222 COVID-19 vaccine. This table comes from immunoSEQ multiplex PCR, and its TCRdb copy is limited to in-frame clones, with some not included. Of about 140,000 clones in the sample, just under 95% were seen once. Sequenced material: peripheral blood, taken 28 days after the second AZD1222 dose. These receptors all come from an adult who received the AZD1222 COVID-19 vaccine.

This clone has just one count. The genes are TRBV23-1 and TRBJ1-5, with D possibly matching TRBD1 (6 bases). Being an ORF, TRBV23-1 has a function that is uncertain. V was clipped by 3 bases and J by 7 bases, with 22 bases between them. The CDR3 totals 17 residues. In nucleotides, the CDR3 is TGCGCCAGCAGTCACCACCAGGGATTGGGGGCACGACAGCCCCAGCATTTT. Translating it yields CASSHHQGLGARQPQHF.

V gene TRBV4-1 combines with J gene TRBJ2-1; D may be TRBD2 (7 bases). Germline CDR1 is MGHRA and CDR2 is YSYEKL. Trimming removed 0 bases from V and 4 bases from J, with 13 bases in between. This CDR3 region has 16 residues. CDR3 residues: CASSQEGRGGYNEQFF. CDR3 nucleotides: TGCGCCAGCAGCCAAGAGGGGAGGGGGGGTTACAATGAGCAGTTCTTC.

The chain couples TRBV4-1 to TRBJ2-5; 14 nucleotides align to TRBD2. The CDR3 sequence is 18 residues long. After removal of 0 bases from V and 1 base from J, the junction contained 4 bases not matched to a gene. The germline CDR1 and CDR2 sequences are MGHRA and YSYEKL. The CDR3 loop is CASSQDTGLAGGQETQYF. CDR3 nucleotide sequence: TGCGCCAGCAGCCAAGATACAGGACTAGCGGGGGGCCAAGAGACCCAGTACTTC.

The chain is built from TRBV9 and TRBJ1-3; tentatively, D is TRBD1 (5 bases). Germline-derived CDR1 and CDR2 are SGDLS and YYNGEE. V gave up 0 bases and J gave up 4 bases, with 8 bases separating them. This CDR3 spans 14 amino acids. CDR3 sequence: CASSVVGDGNTIYF. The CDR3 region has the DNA TGTGCCAGCAGCGTAGTAGGGGACGGAAACACCATATATTTT.

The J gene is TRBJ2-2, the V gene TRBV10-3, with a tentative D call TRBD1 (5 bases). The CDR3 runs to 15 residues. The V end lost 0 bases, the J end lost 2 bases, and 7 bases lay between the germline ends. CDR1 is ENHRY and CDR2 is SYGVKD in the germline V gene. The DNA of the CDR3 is TGTGCCATCAGTGAGTCTGACAGTAACACCGGGGAGCTGTTTTTT. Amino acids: CAISESDSNTGELFF.

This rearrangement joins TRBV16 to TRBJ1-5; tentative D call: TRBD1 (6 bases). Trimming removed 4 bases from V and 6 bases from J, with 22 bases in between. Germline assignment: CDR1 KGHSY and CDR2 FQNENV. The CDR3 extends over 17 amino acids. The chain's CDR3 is CASSLSRQPGQRQPQHF. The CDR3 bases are TGTGCCAGCAGCCTATCCCGCCAACCGGGACAACGTCAGCCCCAGCATTTT.

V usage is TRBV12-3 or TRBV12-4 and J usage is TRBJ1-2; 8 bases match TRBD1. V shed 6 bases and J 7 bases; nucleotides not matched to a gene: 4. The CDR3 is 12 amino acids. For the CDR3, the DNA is TGTGCCAGCAGCCCTGGGACAGGTGGCTACACCTTC. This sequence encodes CASSPGTGGYTF.

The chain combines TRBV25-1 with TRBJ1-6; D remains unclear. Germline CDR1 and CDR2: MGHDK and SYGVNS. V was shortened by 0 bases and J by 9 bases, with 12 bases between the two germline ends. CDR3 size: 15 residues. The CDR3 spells CASSEYNRESSPLHF. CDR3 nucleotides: TGTGCCAGCAGTGAATATAATAGAGAAAGTTCACCCCTCCACTTT.

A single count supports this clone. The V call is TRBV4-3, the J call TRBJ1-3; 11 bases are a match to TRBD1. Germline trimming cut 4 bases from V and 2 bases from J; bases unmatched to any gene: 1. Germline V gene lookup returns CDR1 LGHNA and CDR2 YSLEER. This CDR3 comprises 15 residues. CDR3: CASSPGQGAGNTIYF. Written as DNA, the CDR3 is TGCGCCAGCAGCCCGGGACAGGGGGCTGGAAACACCATATATTTT.

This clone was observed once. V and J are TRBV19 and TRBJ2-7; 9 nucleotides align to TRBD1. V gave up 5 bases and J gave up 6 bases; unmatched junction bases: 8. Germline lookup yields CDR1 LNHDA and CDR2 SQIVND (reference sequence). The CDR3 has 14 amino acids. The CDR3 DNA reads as TGTGCCAGTAGTGCCGGGACAGGGTTGAGCGAGCAGTACTTC. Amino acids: CASSAGTGLSEQYF.

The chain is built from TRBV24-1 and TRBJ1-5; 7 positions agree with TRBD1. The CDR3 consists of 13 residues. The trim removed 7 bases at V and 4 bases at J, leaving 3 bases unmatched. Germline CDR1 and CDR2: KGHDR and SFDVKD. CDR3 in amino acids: CATSYRGNQPQHF. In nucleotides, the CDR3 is TGTGCCACCAGCTACAGGGGTAATCAGCCCCAGCATTTT.

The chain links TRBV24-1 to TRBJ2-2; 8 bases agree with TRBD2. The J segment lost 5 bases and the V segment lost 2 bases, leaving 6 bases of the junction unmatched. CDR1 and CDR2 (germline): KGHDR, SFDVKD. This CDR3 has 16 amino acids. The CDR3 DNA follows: TGTGCCACCAGTGATTCGAGTAGCGGGGTGACCGGGGAGCTGTTTTTT. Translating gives CATSDSSSGVTGELFF.

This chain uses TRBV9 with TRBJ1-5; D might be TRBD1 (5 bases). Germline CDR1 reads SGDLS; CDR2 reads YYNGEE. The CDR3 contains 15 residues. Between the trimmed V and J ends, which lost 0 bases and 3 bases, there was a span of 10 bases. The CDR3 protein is CASSVGLGTNQPQHF. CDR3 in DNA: TGTGCCAGCAGCGTAGGGTTAGGGACCAATCAGCCCCAGCATTTT.

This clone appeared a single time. CDR3 coding DNA: TGTGCCAGCAGTTACTACGGACGGGGCGGCGACGAGCAGTACTTC. It is translated as CASSYYGRGGDEQYF. The chain joins TRBV6-5 to TRBJ2-7; D may match TRBD1 or TRBD2 (5 bases each). This CDR3 region has 15 residues. Germline V CDR1 and CDR2: MNHEY, SVGAGI. V was shortened by 1 base and J by 5 bases, with 15 bases between the two germline ends.

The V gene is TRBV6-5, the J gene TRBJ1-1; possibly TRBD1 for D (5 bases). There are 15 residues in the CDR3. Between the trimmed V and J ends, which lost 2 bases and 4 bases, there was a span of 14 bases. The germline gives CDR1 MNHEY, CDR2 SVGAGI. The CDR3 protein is CASSYLGQGSTEAFF. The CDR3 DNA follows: TGTGCCAGCAGTTACCTAGGGCAGGGAAGCACTGAAGCTTTCTTT.

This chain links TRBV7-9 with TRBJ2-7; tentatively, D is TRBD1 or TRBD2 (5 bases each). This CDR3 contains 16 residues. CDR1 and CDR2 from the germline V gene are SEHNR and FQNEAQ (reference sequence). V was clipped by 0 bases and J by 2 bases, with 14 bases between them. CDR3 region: CASSLAPWGTTYEQYF. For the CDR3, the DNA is TGTGCCAGCAGCTTAGCCCCGTGGGGGACGACCTACGAGCAGTACTTC.

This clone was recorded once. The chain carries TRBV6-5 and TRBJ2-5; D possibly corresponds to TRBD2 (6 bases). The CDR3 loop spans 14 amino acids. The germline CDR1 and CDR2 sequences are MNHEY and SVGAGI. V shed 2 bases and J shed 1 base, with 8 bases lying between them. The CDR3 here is CASSYGGSQETQYF. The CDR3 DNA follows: TGTGCCAGCAGTTACGGGGGGAGCCAAGAGACCCAGTACTTC.